This TCR beta chain emerged from a study of shared clonotypes between healthy human individuals. Overall study findings and caveats: Estimated clonotype richness was generally higher in naive than memory subsets.

Assay used: immunoSEQ multiplex PCR; TCRdb lists only in-frame clones, some missing. The table lists around 700,000 clones, about two thirds of them singletons, with less than 2% in the top ten. Every donor was a Caucasian adult from Nashville, Tennessee. The study separated CD4+ cells into CD45RA+ naive and CD45RA-negative memory subsets. Notes on this clone: Its antigen remains unidentified.

CDR1 is MNHEY and CDR2 is SMNVEV in the germline V gene (reference sequence). The CDR3 is 14 residues long. The V end was cut by 3 bases, the J end by 1 base, with 7 bases between. V usage is TRBV27 and J usage is TRBJ1-3; no firm D call. Sequencing was done on a sample of memory CD4+ T cells sorted from blood. The subset is: CD45RA-negative fraction. The TCR originated in a woman younger than 45 in good health. The CDR3 nucleotides read TGTGCCAGCAGTTTCCTAGGTTCTGGAAACACCATATATTTT. Translating gives CASSFLGSGNTIYF.